The subject of this entry is one T cell receptor (beta chain). TCRdb's copy holds only in-frame clones and misses some; the assay was immunoSEQ multiplex PCR. The table records more than 550,000 clones, over 75% of them present only once. The data originate from a study of shared T cell receptors in the human thymus. This sample also belongs to another study, concerning human thymus T cells. This second study says: Donors were healthy Finnish infants having corrective surgery for congenital heart defects. Across thymic and blood repertoires, the usage of V and J genes appeared to be biased.

This TCR was recovered from a girl under three years old with a congenital heart defect. The specimen was thymocytes.

The CDR3 loop reads CASSESQRGSAGELFF. CDR3 nucleotides: TGCGCCAGCAGTGAGTCTCAGCGGGGTAGCGCCGGGGAGCTGTTTTTT. V and J are TRBV10-2 and TRBJ2-2; TRBD2 matches 7 bases. Germline lookup yields CDR1 WSHSY and CDR2 SAAADI. The junction had 7 bases not matched to a gene; V was cut back by 0 bases and J by 6 bases. CDR3 length: 16 amino acids.